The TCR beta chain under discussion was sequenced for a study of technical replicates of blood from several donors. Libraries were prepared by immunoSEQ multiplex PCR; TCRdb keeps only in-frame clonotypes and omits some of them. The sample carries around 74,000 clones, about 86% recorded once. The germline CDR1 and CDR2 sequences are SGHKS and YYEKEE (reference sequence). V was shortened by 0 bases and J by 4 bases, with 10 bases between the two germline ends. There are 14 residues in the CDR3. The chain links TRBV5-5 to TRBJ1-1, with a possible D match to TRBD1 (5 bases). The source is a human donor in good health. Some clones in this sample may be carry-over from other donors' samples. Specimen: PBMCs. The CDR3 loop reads CASSLGAGGTEAFF. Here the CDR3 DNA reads TGTGCCAGCAGCTTGGGAGCCGGGGGCACTGAAGCTTTCTTT. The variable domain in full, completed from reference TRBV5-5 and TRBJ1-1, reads DAGVTQSPTHLIKTRGQQVTLRCSPISGHKSVSWYQQVLGQGPQFIFQYYEKEERGRGNFPDRFSARQFPNYSSELNVNALLLGDSALYLCASSLGAGGTEAFFGQGTRLTVV.